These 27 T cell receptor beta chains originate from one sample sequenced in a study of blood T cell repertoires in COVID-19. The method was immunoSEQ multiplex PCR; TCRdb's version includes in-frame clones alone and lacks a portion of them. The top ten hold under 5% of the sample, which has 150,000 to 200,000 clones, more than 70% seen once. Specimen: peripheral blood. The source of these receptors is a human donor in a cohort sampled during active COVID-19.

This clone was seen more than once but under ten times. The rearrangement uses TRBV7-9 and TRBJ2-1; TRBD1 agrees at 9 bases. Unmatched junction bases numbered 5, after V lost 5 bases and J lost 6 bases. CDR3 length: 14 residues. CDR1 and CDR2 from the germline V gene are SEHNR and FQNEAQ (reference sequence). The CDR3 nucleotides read TGTGCCAGCAGCATACAGGGGGCTTTCAATGAGCAGTTCTTC. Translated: CASSIQGAFNEQFF.

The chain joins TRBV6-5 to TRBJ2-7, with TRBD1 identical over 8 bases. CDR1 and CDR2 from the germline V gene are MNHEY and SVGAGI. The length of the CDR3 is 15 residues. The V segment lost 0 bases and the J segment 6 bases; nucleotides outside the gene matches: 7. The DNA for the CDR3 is TGTGCCAGCAGTTACTCGACAGGGGCAGGGCTCGAGCAGTACTTC. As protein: CASSYSTGAGLEQYF.

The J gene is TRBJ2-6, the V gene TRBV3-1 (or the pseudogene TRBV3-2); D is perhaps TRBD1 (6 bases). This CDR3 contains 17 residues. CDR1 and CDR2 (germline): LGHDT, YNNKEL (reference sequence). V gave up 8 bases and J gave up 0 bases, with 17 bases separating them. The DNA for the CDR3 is TGTGCCAGCCAGGACAGCCCCTTAAACTCTGGGGCCAACGTCCTGACTTTC. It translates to CASQDSPLNSGANVLTF.

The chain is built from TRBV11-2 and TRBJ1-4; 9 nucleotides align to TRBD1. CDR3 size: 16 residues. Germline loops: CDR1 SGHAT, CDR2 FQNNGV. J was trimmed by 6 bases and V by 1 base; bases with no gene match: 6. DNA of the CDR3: TGTGCCAGCAGCTTAGGTACCCGACAGGGGGATGAAAAACTGTTTTTT. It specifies CASSLGTRQGDEKLFF.

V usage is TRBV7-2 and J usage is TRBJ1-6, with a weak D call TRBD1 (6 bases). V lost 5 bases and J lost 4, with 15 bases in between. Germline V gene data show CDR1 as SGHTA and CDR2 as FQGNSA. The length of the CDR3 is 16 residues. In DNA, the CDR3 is TGTGCCAGCAGCGTCAGGGGAGGGGGGTATAATTCACCCCTCCACTTT. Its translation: CASSVRGGGYNSPLHF.

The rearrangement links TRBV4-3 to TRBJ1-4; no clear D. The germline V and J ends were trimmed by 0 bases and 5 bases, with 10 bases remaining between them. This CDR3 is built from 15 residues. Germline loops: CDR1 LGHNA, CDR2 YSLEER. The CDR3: CASSQDWLQNEKLFF. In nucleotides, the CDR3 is TGCGCCAGCAGCCAAGATTGGCTCCAAAATGAAAAACTGTTTTTT.

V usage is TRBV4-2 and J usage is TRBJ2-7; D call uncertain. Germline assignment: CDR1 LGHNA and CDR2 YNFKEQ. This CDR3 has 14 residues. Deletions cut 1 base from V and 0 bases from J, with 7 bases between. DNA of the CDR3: TGTGCCAGCAGCCAAGCGGCGGACTCCTACGAGCAGTACTTC. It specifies CASSQAADSYEQYF.

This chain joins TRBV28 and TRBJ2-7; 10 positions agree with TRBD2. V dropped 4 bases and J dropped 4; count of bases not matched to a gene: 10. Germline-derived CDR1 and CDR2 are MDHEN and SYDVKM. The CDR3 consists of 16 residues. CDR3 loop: CASSSLLPSGSYEQYF. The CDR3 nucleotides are TGTGCCAGCAGTTCTCTTCTCCCTAGCGGGAGTTACGAGCAGTACTTC.

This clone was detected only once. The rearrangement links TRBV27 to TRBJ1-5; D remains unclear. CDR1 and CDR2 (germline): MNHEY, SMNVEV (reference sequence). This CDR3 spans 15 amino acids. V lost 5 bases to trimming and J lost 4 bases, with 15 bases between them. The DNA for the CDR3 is TGTGCCAGCAGTCCCAGTACAGCGGGGAATCAGCCCCAGCATTTT. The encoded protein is CASSPSTAGNQPQHF.

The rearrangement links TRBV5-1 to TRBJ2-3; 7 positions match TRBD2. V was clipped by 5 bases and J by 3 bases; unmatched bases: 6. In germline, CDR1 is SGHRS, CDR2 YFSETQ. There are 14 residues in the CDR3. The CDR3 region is CASSRGGSTDTQYF. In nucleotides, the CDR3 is TGCGCCAGCAGTCGAGGCGGGAGTACAGATACGCAGTATTTT.

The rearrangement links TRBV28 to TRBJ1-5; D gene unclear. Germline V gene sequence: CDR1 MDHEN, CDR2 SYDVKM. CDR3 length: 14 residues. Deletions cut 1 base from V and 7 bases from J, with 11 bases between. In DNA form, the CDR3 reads TGTGCCAGCAGTTTATTCGGCGGGAGACAGCCCCAGCATTTT. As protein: CASSLFGGRQPQHF.

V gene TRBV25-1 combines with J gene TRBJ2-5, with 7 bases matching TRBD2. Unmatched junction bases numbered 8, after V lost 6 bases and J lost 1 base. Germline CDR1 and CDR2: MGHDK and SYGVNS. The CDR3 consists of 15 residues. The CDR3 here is CASSMPGGTQETQYF. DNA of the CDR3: TGTGCCAGCAGCATGCCCGGGGGGACCCAAGAGACCCAGTACTTC.

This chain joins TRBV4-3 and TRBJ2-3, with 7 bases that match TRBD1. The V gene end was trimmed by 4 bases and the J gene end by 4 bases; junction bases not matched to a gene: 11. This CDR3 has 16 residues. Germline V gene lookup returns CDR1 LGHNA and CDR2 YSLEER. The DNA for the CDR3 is TGCGCCAGCAGCCCCTTGCCGGGGCAGGGGGCAGATACGCAGTATTTT. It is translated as CASSPLPGQGADTQYF.

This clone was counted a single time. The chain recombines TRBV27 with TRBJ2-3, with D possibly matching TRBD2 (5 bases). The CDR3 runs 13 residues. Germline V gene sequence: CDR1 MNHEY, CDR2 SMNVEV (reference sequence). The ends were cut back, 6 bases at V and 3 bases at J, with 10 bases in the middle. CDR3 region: CASSPLGTDTQYF. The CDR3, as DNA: TGTGCCAGCAGCCCACTAGGGACAGATACGCAGTATTTT.

CDR3 coding DNA: TGTGCCAGCAGGGCAGGGGGTACTAGCACAGATACGCAGTATTTT. Residues: CASRAGGTSTDTQYF. The chain links TRBV2 to TRBJ2-3; 7 bases map to TRBD1. The CDR3 covers 15 residues. Germline loops: CDR1 SNHLY, CDR2 FYNNEI. V trimming: 6 bases; J trimming: 0 bases; junction bases outside the gene matches: 6.

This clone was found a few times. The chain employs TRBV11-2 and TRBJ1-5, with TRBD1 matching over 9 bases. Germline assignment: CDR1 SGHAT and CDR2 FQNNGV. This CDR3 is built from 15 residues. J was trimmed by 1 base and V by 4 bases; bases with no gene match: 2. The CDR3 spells CASSSGTGSNQPQHF. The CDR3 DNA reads TGTGCCAGCAGCTCCGGGACAGGGAGCAATCAGCCCCAGCATTTT.

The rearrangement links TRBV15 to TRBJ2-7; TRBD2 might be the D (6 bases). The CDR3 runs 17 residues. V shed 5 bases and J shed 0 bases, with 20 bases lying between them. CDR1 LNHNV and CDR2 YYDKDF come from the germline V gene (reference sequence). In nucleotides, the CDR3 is TGTGCCACCAGCCCCCGTTCGAGCGGGTACGCCTCCTACGAGCAGTACTTC. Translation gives CATSPRSSGYASYEQYF.

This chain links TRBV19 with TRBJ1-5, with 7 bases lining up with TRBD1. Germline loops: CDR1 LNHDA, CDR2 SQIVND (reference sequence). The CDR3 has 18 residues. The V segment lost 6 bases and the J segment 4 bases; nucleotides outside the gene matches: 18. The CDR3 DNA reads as TGTGCCAGTAGCCAAGTATTAGGACAGGCGACCCGGAATCAGCCCCAGCATTTT. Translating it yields CASSQVLGQATRNQPQHF.

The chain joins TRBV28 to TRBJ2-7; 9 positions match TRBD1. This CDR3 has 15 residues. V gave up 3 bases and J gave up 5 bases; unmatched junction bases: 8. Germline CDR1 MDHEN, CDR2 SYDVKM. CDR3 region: CASSFPGQGSHEQYF. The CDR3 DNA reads TGTGCCAGCAGTTTTCCCGGACAGGGGTCCCACGAGCAGTACTTC.

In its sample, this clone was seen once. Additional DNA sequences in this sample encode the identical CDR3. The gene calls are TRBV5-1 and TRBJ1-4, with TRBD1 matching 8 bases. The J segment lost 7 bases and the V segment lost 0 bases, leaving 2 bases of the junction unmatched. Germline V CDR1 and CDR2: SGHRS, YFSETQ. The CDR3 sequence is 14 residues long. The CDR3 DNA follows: TGCGCCAGCAGCTTGGGACAGGGGCGTGAAAAACTGTTTTTT. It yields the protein CASSLGQGREKLFF.

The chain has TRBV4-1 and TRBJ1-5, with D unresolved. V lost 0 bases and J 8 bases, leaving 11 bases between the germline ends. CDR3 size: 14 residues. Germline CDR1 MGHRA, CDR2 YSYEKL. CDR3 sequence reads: CASSQEVGSKPQHF. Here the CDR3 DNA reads TGCGCCAGCAGCCAAGAAGTGGGCTCGAAGCCCCAGCATTTT.

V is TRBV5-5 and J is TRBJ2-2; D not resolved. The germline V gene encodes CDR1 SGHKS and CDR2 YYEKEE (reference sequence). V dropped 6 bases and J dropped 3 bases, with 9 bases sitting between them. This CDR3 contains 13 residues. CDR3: CASIDTHTGELFF. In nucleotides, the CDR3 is TGTGCCAGCATCGACACACACACCGGGGAGCTGTTTTTT.

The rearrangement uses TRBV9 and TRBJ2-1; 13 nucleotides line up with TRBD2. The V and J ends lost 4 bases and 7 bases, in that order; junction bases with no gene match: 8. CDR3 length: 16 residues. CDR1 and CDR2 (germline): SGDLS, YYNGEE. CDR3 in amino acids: CASSPWTSGRSNEQFF. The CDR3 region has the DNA TGTGCCAGCAGCCCCTGGACTAGCGGGAGATCAAATGAGCAGTTCTTC.

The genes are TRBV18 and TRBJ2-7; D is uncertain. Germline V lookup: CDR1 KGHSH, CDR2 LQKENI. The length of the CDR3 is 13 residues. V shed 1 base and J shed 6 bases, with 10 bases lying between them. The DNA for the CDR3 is TGTGCCAGCTCACCACGGGCCACCTCCGAGCAGTACTTC. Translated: CASSPRATSEQYF.

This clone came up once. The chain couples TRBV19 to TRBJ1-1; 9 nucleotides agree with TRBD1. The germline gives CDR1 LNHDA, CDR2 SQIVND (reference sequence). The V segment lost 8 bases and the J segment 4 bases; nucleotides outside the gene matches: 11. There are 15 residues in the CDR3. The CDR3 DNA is TGTGCCAGTTATACAGGGGGCGGATTGGGCACTGAAGCTTTCTTT. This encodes CASYTGGGLGTEAFF. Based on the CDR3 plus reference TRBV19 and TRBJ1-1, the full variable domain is DGGITQSPKYLFRKEGQNVTLSCEQNLNHDAMYWYRQDPGQGLRLIYYSQIVNDFQKGDIAEGYSVSREKKESFPLTVTSAQKNPTAFYLCASYTGGGLGTEAFFGQGTRLTVV.

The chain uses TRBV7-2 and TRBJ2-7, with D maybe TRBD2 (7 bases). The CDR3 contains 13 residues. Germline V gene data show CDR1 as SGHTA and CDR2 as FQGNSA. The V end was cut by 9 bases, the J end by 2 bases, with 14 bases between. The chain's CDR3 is CASKGGGTYEQYF. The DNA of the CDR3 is TGTGCCAGTAAGGGGGGGGGAACCTACGAGCAGTACTTC.

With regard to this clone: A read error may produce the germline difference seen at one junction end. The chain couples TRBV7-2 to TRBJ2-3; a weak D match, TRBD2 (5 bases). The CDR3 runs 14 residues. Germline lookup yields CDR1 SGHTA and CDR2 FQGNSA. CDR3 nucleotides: TGTGCCAGCAGCTCCCGTTCTAGCATAGATACGCAGTATTTT. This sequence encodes CASSSRSSIDTQYF.